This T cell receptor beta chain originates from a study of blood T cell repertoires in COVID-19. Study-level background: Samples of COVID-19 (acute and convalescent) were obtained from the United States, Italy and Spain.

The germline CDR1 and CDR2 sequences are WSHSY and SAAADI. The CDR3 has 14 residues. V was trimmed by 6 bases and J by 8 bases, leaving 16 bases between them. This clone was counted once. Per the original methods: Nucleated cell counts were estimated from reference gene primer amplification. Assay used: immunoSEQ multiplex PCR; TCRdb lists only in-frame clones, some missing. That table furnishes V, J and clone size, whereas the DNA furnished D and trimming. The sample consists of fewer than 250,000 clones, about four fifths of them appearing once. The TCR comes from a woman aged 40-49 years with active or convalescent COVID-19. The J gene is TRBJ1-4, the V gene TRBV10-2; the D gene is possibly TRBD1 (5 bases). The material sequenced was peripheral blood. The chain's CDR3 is CASRDLAGIEKLFF. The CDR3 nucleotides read TGCGCCAGCAGGGACCTGGCAGGGATAGAAAAACTGTTTTTT.